The clone carrying this TCR beta chain was seen a few times. Its antigen is not identified. The sequenced template was cDNA made from the entire isolated RNA. Data came from immunoSEQ multiplex PCR; TCRdb stores just in-frame clones and leaves some out. The data show 350,000 to 450,000 clones, with 11% to 15% seen just once and around 0.035% held by the top ten. This sample was taken from a study of beta chain features in type 1 diabetes. Whole-study results and caveats: Any PCR bias toward short templates would affect both groups alike. Patients' naive, central memory and regulatory TCRB repertoires appeared more alike than those of healthy donors. cDNA-based sequencing might over-represent cells highly expressing TCR.

J gave up 3 bases and V 3 bases, and 12 bases lay outside the gene matches. The V gene's germline CDR1 is MNHEY and CDR2 SMNVEV (reference sequence). The CDR3 totals 17 residues. This chain connects TRBV27 to TRBJ2-3, with 7 bases aligning to TRBD2. The receptor was derived from a man younger than 40 in good health. The sample was naive CD4+ T cells from blood. The CDR3 DNA is TGTGCCAGCAGTTTCCCCAGCGGGGCGGGAGTAACAGATACGCAGTATTTT. This codes for CASSFPSGAGVTDTQYF.